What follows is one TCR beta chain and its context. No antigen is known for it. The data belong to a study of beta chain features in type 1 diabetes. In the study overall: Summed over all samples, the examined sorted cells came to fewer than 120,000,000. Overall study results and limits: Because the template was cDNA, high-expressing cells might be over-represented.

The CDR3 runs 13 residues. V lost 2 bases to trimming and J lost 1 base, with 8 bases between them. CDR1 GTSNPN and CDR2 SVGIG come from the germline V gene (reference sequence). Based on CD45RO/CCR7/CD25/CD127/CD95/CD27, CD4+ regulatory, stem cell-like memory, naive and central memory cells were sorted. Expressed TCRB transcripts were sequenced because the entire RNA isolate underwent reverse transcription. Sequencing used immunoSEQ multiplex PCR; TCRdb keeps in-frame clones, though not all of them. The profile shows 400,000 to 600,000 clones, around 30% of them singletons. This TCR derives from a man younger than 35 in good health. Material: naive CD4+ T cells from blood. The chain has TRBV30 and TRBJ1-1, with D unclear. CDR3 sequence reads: CAWSIGQNTEAFF. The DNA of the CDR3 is TGTGCCTGGAGTATAGGTCAGAACACTGAAGCTTTCTTT.